In its sample, the clone carrying this T cell receptor beta chain was seen a few times. Antigen unknown. One entry per CDR3 protein, called by TCRdb with MiXCR from the reads. The sample has approximately 250,000 distinct CDR3 sequences; about 20% are singletons. The data originate from a study of T cell repertoires in cytomegalovirus infection. Study-level findings and limits: The ex vivo response was dominated by HLA-C-restricted CMV-specific TCR beta clonotypes. The study identified carriers of CMV plus the relevant HLA from cumulative public TCR beta family frequency.

This CDR3 has 16 amino acids. V was trimmed by 4 bases and J by 1 base, leaving 19 bases between them. Per the germline V gene, CDR1 is SQVTM and CDR2 is ANQGSEA. Sequencing was carried out using CD8+ T cells from PBMCs. The chain uses TRBV29-1 and TRBJ2-5, with D possibly being TRBD1 (6 bases). The TCR originated in a human donor in good health (CMV status not recorded). Some clones in this sample may be carry-over from other donors' samples. The CDR3 loop is CSVVLGQKGGQETQYF. DNA of the CDR3: TGCAGCGTTGTCTTAGGACAGAAAGGGGGCCAAGAGACCCAGTACTTC.